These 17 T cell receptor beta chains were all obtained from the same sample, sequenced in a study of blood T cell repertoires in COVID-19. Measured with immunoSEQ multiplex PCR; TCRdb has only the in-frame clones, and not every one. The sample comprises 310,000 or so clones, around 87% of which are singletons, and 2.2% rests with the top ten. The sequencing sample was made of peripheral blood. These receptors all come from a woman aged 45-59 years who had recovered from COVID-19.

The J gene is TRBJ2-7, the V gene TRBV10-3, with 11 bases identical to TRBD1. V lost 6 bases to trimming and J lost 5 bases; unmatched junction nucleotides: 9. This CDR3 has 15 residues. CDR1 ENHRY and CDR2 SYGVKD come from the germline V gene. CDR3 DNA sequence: TGTGCCATCAGACATGACCGGGACAGGGGGAACGAGCAGTACTTC. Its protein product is CAIRHDRDRGNEQYF.

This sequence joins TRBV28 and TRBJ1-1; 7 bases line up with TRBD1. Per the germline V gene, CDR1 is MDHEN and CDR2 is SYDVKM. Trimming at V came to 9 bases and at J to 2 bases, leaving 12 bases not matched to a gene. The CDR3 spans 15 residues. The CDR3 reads CASTRGRGLNTEAFF. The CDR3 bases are TGTGCCAGTACCAGGGGCAGGGGGTTAAACACTGAAGCTTTCTTT.

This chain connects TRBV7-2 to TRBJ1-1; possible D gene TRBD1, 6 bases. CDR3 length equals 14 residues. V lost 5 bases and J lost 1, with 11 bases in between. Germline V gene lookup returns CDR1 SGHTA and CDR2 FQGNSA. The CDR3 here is CASSPGAANTEAFF. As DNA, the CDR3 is TGTGCCAGCAGCCCAGGGGCTGCGAACACTGAAGCTTTCTTT.

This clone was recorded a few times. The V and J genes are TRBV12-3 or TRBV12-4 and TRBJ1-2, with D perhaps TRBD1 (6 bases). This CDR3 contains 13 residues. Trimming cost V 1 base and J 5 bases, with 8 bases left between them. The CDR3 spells CASSLGTDYGYTF. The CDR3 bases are TGTGCCAGCAGTTTAGGGACAGATTATGGCTACACCTTC.

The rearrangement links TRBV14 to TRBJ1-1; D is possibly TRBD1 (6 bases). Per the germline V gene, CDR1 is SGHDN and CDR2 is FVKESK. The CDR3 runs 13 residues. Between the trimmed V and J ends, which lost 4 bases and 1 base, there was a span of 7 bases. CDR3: CASSLQGNTEAFF. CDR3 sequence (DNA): TGTGCCAGCAGCCTACAGGGGAACACTGAAGCTTTCTTT.

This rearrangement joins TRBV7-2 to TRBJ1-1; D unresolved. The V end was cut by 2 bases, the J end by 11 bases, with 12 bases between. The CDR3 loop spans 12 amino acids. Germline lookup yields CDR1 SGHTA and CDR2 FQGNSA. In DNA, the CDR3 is TGTGCCAGCAGCTTAATTTGGGAGTCGGCTTTCTTT. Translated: CASSLIWESAFF.

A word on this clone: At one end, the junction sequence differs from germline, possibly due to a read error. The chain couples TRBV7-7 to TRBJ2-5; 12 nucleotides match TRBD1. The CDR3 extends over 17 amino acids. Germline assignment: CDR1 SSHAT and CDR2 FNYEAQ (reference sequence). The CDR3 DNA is TGTGCTAGCAGCCGAAGCCTCGGGACAGGGGGCCCAGAGACCCAGTACTTC. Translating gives CASSRSLGTGGPETQYF.

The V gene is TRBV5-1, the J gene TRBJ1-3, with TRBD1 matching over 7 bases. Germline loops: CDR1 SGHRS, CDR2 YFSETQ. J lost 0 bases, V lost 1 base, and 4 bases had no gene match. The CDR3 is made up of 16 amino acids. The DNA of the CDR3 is TGCGCCAGCAGCTTGACGGGACAGACCTCTGGAAACACCATATATTTT. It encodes CASSLTGQTSGNTIYF.

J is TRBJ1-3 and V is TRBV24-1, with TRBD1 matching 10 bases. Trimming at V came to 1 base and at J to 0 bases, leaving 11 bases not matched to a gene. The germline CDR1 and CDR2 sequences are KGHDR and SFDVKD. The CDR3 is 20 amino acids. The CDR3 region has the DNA TGTGCCACCAGTGATTTCAGCGACAGGGGGCTCTCAAGCTCTGGAAACACCATATATTTT. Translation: CATSDFSDRGLSSSGNTIYF.

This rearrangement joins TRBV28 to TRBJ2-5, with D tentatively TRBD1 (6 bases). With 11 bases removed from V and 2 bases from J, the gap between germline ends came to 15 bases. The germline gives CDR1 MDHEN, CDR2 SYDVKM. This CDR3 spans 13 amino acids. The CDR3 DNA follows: TGTGCCTCCAGGGGCGGGTGGCAAGAGACCCAGTACTTC. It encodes CASRGGWQETQYF.

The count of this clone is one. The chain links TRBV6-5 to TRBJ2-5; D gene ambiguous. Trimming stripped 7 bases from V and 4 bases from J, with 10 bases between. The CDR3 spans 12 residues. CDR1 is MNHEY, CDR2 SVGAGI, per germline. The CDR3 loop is CASNNNRETQYF. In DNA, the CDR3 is TGTGCCAGCAACAACAACCGAGAGACCCAGTACTTC.

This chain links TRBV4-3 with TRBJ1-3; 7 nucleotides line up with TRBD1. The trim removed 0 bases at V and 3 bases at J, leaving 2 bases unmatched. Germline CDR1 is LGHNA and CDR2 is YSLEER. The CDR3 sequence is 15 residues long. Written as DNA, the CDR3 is TGCGCCAGCAGCCAAGATGCAGGGGGTGGAAACACCATATATTTT. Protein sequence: CASSQDAGGGNTIYF.

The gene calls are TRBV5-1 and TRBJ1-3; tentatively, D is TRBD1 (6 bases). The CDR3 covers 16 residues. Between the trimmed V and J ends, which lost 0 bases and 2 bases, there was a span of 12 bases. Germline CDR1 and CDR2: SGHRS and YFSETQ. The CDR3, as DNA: TGCGCCAGCAGCTTGGGGGCAGGGGTTGCTGGAAACACCATATATTTT. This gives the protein CASSLGAGVAGNTIYF.

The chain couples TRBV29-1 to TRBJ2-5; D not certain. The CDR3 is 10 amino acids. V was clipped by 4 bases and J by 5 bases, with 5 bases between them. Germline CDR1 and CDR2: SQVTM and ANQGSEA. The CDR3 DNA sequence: TGCAGCGTTGGGGCCGAGACCCAGTACTTC. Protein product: CSVGAETQYF.

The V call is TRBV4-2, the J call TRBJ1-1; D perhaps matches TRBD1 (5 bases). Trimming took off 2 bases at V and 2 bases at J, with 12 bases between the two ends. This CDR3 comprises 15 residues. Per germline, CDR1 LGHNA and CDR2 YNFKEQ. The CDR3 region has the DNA TGTGCCAGCAGCCAAACCGGGGGAGGTAACACTGAAGCTTTCTTT. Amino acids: CASSQTGGGNTEAFF.

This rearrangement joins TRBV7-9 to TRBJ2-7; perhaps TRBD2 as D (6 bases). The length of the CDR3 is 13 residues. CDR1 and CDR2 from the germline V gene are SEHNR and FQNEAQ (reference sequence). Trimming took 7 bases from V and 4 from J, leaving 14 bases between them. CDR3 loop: CASTKAGPYEQYF. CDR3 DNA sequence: TGTGCCAGCACCAAAGCGGGCCCGTACGAGCAGTACTTC.

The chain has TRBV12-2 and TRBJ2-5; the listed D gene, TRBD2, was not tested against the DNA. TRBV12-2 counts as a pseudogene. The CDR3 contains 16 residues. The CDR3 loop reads CASRLLGSERGETQYF. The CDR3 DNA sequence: TGTGCAAGTCGCCTTTTAGGGTCCGAAAGAGGGGAGACCCAGTACTTC.